The following is a T cell receptor (beta chain) sequence with its context. The antigen is not known. This sample is part of a study of blood T cells in healthy people across ages. General observations from the study: Possibly confounding the expanded clonotype changes was the fact that donor CMV status was unknown.

Caucasian, healthy and from Russia, the donors were aged between about 6 and 90. Isolated PBMCs totaled at least 6 million in each sample. This CDR3 region has 17 residues. CDR1 and CDR2 from the germline V gene are SGHDN and FVKESK. With V trimmed by 0 bases and J by 6 bases, 5 bases remained unmatched. Primers used in a second PCR of roughly 6 to 11 cycles were a sample-barcoded 5' primer and a J-beta primer mix. Each CDR3 protein gets one entry after TCRdb re-called the 5' RACE reads with MiXCR. The sample consists of 1.5 million to 2 million distinct CDR3 sequences, roughly 30% of them appearing once.

This chain connects TRBV14 to TRBJ2-1; TRBD2 aligns across 13 bases. This receptor was identified in a woman between 25 and 40 years old in good health. Sequenced material: blood. CDR3 residues: CASSQDFRTSGSNEQFF. CDR3 coding DNA: TGTGCCAGCAGCCAAGATTTCCGGACTAGCGGGAGCAATGAGCAGTTCTTC.